The source of this T cell receptor beta chain is a study of naive and memory T cell subsets. This clonotype was observed a few times. Its specificity is not known. The beta constant-region primer was an equimolar mix of two oligonucleotides covering TRBC1 and TRBC2. Ligated cDNA was amplified by four rounds of PCR with nested alpha and beta constant-region primers and SP2. An oligonucleotide with the SP2 primer and a 12-nucleotide UMI was ligated to the cDNA 3' end. TCRdb processed the UMI-ligation and nested PCR reads anew with MiXCR; each CDR3 protein has one entry. This table holds roughly 100,000 distinct CDR3 sequences, more than 12% found once. Points from the study as a whole: Naive repertoires, especially CD8, held a few larger clonotypes, possibly memory cells re-expressing CD45RA.

Sample: naive CD8+ T cells from blood. The sequence was obtained from a human donor in good health.

CDR3 region: CASSHRQGTGELFF. The CDR3 bases are TGCGCCAGCAGCCACAGACAGGGGACCGGGGAGCTGTTTTTT. V usage is TRBV4-3 and J usage is TRBJ2-2; 8 bases are shared with TRBD1. This CDR3 has 14 amino acids. J was trimmed by 5 bases and V by 3 bases; bases with no gene match: 2. Germline V gene data show CDR1 as LGHNA and CDR2 as YSLEER.